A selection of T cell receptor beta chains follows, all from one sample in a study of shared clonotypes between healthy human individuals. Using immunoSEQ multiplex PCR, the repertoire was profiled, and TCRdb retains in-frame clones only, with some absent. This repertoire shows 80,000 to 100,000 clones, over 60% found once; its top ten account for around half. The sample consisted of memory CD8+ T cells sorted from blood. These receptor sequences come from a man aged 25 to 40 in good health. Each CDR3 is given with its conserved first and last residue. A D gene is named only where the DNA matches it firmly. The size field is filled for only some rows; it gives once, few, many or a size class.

cdr3_nt: TGTGCCAGCAGCAAAACGGGACAGACCATGAACACTGAAGCTTTCTTT
cdr3_aa: CASSKTGQTMNTEAFF
j_call: TRBJ1-1
clone_size: -
d_call: -
v_call: TRBV21-1

cdr3_nt: TGTGCCAGCAGCTTGGATAGGGGCGGCACTGAAGCTTTCTTT
cdr3_aa: CASSLDRGGTEAFF
j_call: TRBJ1-1
clone_size: -
d_call: -
v_call: TRBV5-4

cdr3_nt: TGTGCCAGTAGTACGGGACAGGACTACGAGCAGTACTTC
cdr3_aa: CASSTGQDYEQYF
j_call: TRBJ2-7
clone_size: -
d_call: TRBD1
v_call: TRBV19

cdr3_nt: TGTGCCAGCAGCTTAGATTCCTTCAATGAGCAGTTCTTC
cdr3_aa: CASSLDSFNEQFF
j_call: TRBJ2-1
clone_size: few
d_call: -
v_call: TRBV11-2

cdr3_nt: TGTGCCAGCAGTTGGGGACAGGCCTACGAGCAGTACTTC
cdr3_aa: CASSWGQAYEQYF
j_call: TRBJ2-7
clone_size: few
d_call: TRBD1
v_call: TRBV6-6

cdr3_nt: TGTGCCAGCAGTGAGGGATCCGGGAGATACGGCGAGCAGTACTTC
cdr3_aa: CASSEGSGRYGEQYF
j_call: TRBJ2-7
clone_size: -
d_call: -
v_call: TRBV2

cdr3_nt: TGCGCCAGCAGCCAAGATCACGGGGGTAATCAGCCCCAGCATTTT
cdr3_aa: CASSQDHGGNQPQHF
j_call: TRBJ1-5
clone_size: -
d_call: -
v_call: TRBV4-3

cdr3_nt: TGTGCCACCAGCACAGGGAAGGGACAGTCCACCGGGGAGCTGTTTTTT
cdr3_aa: CATSTGKGQSTGELFF
j_call: TRBJ2-2
clone_size: -
d_call: TRBD1
v_call: TRBV15

cdr3_nt: TGTGCCAGCAGTTTACGGGGTCCGGCCACTGAAGCTTTCTTT
cdr3_aa: CASSLRGPATEAFF
j_call: TRBJ1-1
clone_size: -
d_call: -
v_call: TRBV27

cdr3_nt: TGTGCCAGCAGCTTAGAGGACTACTCGGGCGGGGAGCTGTTTTTT
cdr3_aa: CASSLEDYSGGELFF
j_call: TRBJ2-2
clone_size: -
d_call: -
v_call: TRBV7-2

cdr3_nt: TGTGCCAGCAGCCCTACTGCCTGGGAGCAGTTCTTC
cdr3_aa: CASSPTAWEQFF
j_call: TRBJ2-1
clone_size: -
d_call: -
v_call: TRBV7-2

cdr3_nt: TGTGCCAGTAGTATGGTCCCAACTTCCACTGGGGCCAACGTCCTGACTTTC
cdr3_aa: CASSMVPTSTGANVLTF
j_call: TRBJ2-6
clone_size: -
d_call: -
v_call: TRBV19

cdr3_nt: TGTGCCAGCAGCCCCTACCCTTCAGGGCCCAACACTGAAGCTTTCTTT
cdr3_aa: CASSPYPSGPNTEAFF
j_call: TRBJ1-1
clone_size: -
d_call: -
v_call: TRBV11-2

cdr3_nt: TGTGCCAGCAGCCTCGGACAGGTTGGTGAGCAGTTCTTC
cdr3_aa: CASSLGQVGEQFF
j_call: TRBJ2-1
clone_size: -
d_call: TRBD1
v_call: TRBV5-6

cdr3_nt: TGTGCCAGCAGCACGTGGGATACGCAGTATTTT
cdr3_aa: CASSTWDTQYF
j_call: TRBJ2-3
clone_size: few
d_call: -
v_call: TRBV6-6